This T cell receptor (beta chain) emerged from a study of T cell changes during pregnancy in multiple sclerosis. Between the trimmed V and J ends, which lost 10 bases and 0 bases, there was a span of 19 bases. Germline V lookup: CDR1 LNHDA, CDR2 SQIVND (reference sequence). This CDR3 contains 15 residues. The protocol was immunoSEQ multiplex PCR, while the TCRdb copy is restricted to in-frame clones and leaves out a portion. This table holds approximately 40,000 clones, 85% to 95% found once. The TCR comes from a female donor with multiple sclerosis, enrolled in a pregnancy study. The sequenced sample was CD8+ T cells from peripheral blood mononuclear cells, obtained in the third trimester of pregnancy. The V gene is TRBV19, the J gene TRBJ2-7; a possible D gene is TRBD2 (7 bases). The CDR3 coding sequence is TGTGCCACCAGACCCCTTGCGGGGGCCTCCTACGAGCAGTACTTC. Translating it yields CATRPLAGASYEQYF.